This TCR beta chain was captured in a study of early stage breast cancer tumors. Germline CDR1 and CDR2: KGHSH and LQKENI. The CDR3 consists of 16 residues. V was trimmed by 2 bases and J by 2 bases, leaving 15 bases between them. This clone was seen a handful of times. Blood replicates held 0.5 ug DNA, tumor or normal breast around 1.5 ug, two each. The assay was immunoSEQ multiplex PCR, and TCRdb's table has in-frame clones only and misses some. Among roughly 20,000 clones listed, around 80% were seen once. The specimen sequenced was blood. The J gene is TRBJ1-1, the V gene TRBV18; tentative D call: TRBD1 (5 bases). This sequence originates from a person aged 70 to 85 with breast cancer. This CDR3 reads CASSPDSSVRNTEAFF. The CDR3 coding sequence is TGTGCCAGCTCACCAGACAGTTCAGTTCGTAACACTGAAGCTTTCTTT.